The next 4 T cell receptor beta chains were all read from a single sample in a study of a mutant IDH1 vaccine in newly diagnosed glioma. Their target antigens are unknown. Indicated time point: week 35, safety follow-up. Every vaccine dose comprised 300 ug of mutant IDH1 20-mer peptide plus topical imiquimod. This table comes from immunoSEQ multiplex PCR, and its TCRdb copy is limited to in-frame clones, with some not included. The sample has some 42,000 clones; around 83% are singletons. Here the sequenced sample was PBMCs, taken from a glioma patient whose treatment included an IDH1 peptide vaccine. The receptors originated from a woman aged 45-60 years with glioma.

V usage is TRBV30 and J usage is TRBJ2-3, with D perhaps TRBD1 or TRBD2 (7 bases each). The V gene lost 0 bases and the J gene lost 4 bases, with 14 bases spanning the gap. Germline assignment: CDR1 GTSNPN and CDR2 SVGIG (reference sequence). CDR3 size: 15 residues. Here the CDR3 reads CAWSVGRGLPDTQYF. CDR3 sequence (DNA): TGTGCCTGGAGTGTAGGGAGGGGGCTCCCAGATACGCAGTATTTT.

CDR3 protein: CASSPRSGAEAFF. CDR3 nucleotides: TGTGCCAGCAGCCCCCGTTCGGGGGCTGAAGCTTTCTTT. The chain links TRBV7-2 to TRBJ1-1; D may be TRBD1 (5 bases). The CDR3 spans 13 residues. The V and J ends lost 5 bases and 6 bases respectively, with 13 bases between them. Germline loops: CDR1 SGHTA, CDR2 FQGNSA.

The chain joins TRBV2 to TRBJ1-2, with 7 bases lining up with TRBD1. Losses at the gene ends were 4 bases for V and 4 bases for J; bases not matched to a gene: 3. The CDR3 length is 13 residues. Germline CDR1 and CDR2: SNHLY and FYNNEI. CDR3 sequence: CASSVGDSYGYTF. CDR3 coding DNA: TGTGCCAGCAGTGTGGGGGACAGCTATGGCTACACCTTC. Looking up the rest from reference TRBV2 and TRBJ1-2 gives the full variable domain: EPEVTQTPSHQVTQMGQEVILRCVPISNHLYFYWYRQILGQKVEFLVSFYNNEISEKSEIFDDQFSVERPDGSNFTLKIRSTKLEDSAMYFCASSVGDSYGYTFGSGTRLTVV.

V usage is TRBV29-1 and J usage is TRBJ1-2; maybe TRBD1 (5 bases). The V end was cut by 6 bases, the J end by 7 bases, with 12 bases between. Germline CDR1 reads SQVTM; CDR2 reads ANQGSEA. This CDR3 region has 11 residues. Here the CDR3 DNA reads TGCAGCGTGGACGGGACTTTTGGCTACACCTTC. As protein: CSVDGTFGYTF.